The 27 T cell receptor beta chains listed next were all sequenced from one sample in a study of brain T cells in children with intractable seizures (dated by TCRdb to the early 2020s). The label giving this sample's time point can be read as: resected brain tissue, or blood drawn just prior to surgery. Receptor libraries were prepared by the immunoSEQ multiplex PCR assay. TCRdb holds this immuneACCESS table with in-frame rearrangements only. Some clones are missing; in checked studies, unresolved V genes explain under half, and the rest has no known cause. The sample contains fewer than 80,000 clones, approximately 95% of them found a single time. The top ten clones comprise more than 0.3% of the sample. Material: peripheral blood, obtained at surgery. These receptors all stem from a boy under two years old with focal cortical dysplasia and intractable seizures.

CDR3: CASSFGLAVYEQYF. CDR3 DNA sequence: TGTGCCAGCAGCTTTGGACTAGCGGTCTACGAGCAGTACTTC. The chain has TRBV5-6 and TRBJ2-7, with 10 bases that match TRBD2. Germline lookup yields CDR1 SGHDT and CDR2 YYEEEE. This CDR3 spans 14 amino acids. V shed 2 bases and J 3 bases; nucleotides not matched to a gene: 2.

The CDR3 DNA reads TGTGCCACCAGCAGGGGGCTTCTAGCGGGAAGGTATGAGCAGTTCTTC. It yields the protein CATSRGLLAGRYEQFF. The chain is built from TRBV15 and TRBJ2-1, with TRBD2 matching 9 bases. V gave up 3 bases and J gave up 8 bases; unmatched junction bases: 11. CDR3 length equals 16 residues. Germline V lookup: CDR1 LNHNV, CDR2 YYDKDF (reference sequence).

This rearrangement joins TRBV27 to TRBJ1-3, with D hard to call. The CDR3 is made up of 14 amino acids. Trimming cost V 2 bases and J 4 bases, with 9 bases left between them. The germline CDR1 and CDR2 sequences are MNHEY and SMNVEV (reference sequence). The CDR3 DNA reads TGTGCCAGCAGTTTAAAGACGACCGGAAACACCATATATTTT. Its protein is CASSLKTTGNTIYF.

V is TRBV6-5 and J is TRBJ2-7; 10 bases align to TRBD1. Germline CDR1 MNHEY, CDR2 SVGAGI. The length of the CDR3 is 15 residues. The V segment lost 1 base and the J segment 7 bases; nucleotides outside the gene matches: 7. CDR3 coding DNA: TGTGCCAGCAGTTACTATGACAGGGGGCGCTGGGAGCAGTACTTC. Protein product: CASSYYDRGRWEQYF.

The chain employs TRBV27 and TRBJ1-1; 10 bases are a match to TRBD1. The CDR3 covers 16 residues. V dropped 1 base and J dropped 4; count of bases not matched to a gene: 6. Germline V lookup: CDR1 MNHEY, CDR2 SMNVEV (reference sequence). CDR3 protein: CASSLYPDRGRTEAFF. The CDR3 region has the DNA TGTGCCAGCAGTTTATACCCAGACAGGGGGCGCACTGAAGCTTTCTTT.

CDR3 protein: CASSFSTGVEQYF. The CDR3 region has the DNA TGTGCCAGCAGCTTCTCGACGGGCGTCGAGCAGTACTTC. The chain is built from TRBV7-2 and TRBJ2-7; D uncertain. Germline lookup yields CDR1 SGHTA and CDR2 FQGNSA. The V gene lost 3 bases and the J gene lost 6 bases, with 12 bases spanning the gap. The CDR3 consists of 13 residues.

This clone appeared once. Sequence at one end of the junction differs from germline and may be a read error. The chain is built from TRBV7-9 and TRBJ1-2; 7 nucleotides line up with TRBD1. Germline values: CDR1 SEHNR, CDR2 FQNEAQ (reference sequence). This CDR3 spans 12 amino acids. DNA of the CDR3: TGTGCCAGCAGCCTAGCAGGGGGAGGCTACACCTTC. This translates into CASSLAGGGYTF.

This clone was found once. The chain has TRBV7-6 and TRBJ2-1, with D possibly TRBD2 on 5 matching bases. The CDR3 is 17 amino acids. With 1 base removed from V and 4 bases from J, the gap between germline ends came to 17 bases. CDR1 and CDR2 (germline): SGHVS, FNYEAQ. The CDR3: CASSLGASSTSYNEQFF. CDR3 DNA: TGTGCCAGCAGCTTAGGCGCTAGCTCTACCTCATACAATGAGCAGTTCTTC.

The chain is built from TRBV19 and TRBJ1-3; D not certain. The germline V and J ends were trimmed by 3 bases and 0 bases, with 15 bases remaining between them. This CDR3 spans 17 amino acids. Germline assignment: CDR1 LNHDA and CDR2 SQIVND (reference sequence). The CDR3 nucleotides read TGTGCCAGTAGTATGCCGGGAGGGTACCTCTCTGGAAACACCATATATTTT. It encodes CASSMPGGYLSGNTIYF.

This clone was observed a single time. The gene calls are TRBV23-1 and TRBJ1-5; D remains unclear. TRBV23-1 carries the ORF label, with uncertain function. Trimming cost V 0 bases and J 1 base, with 7 bases left between them. This CDR3 spans 15 amino acids. The CDR3 coding sequence is TGCGCCAGCAGTCAATCGAGAGGGAGCAATCAGCCCCAGCATTTT. Its protein product is CASSQSRGSNQPQHF.

This clone was observed once. The gene calls are TRBV27 and TRBJ1-1; 9 nucleotides match TRBD1. CDR3 length equals 16 residues. V gave up 4 bases and J gave up 3 bases; unmatched junction bases: 9. CDR1 is MNHEY and CDR2 is SMNVEV in the germline V gene (reference sequence). The CDR3 sequence is CASSSGVRTGDTEAFF. The CDR3 coding sequence is TGTGCCAGCAGTTCCGGGGTCAGGACAGGGGACACTGAAGCTTTCTTT.

The V and J genes are TRBV28 and TRBJ2-5; 9 nucleotides align to TRBD1. Unmatched junction bases numbered 11, after V lost 6 bases and J lost 0 bases. The CDR3 has 17 amino acids. In germline, CDR1 is MDHEN, CDR2 SYDVKM. Here the CDR3 reads CASSPQGAVTNQETQYF. CDR3 DNA: TGTGCCAGCAGCCCACAGGGGGCCGTGACTAACCAAGAGACCCAGTACTTC.

The gene calls are TRBV19 and TRBJ2-4, with D hard to call. Germline CDR1 reads LNHDA; CDR2 reads SQIVND (reference sequence). This CDR3 is built from 12 residues. The V gene lost 3 bases and the J gene lost 6 bases, with 6 bases spanning the gap. CDR3 DNA sequence: TGTGCCAGTAGTATCTGGGGAAACATTCAGTACTTC. It translates to CASSIWGNIQYF.

V is TRBV27 and J is TRBJ2-1; 7 bases fit TRBD2. This CDR3 is built from 12 residues. V shed 3 bases, J shed 14 bases, and the junction held 7 bases outside the gene matches. Germline V gene sequence: CDR1 MNHEY, CDR2 SMNVEV (reference sequence). CDR3 nucleotide sequence: TGTGCCAGCAGTTTTCTCGGACTAGAGAAGTTCTTC. It encodes CASSFLGLEKFF.

This clone showed up just once. The chain uses TRBV7-2 and TRBJ2-3, with 9 bases lining up with TRBD2. CDR1 SGHTA and CDR2 FQGNSA come from the germline V gene. The junction had 3 bases not matched to a gene; V was cut back by 1 base and J by 1 base. The CDR3 loop spans 16 amino acids. CDR3 in amino acids: CASSLGAGGRTDTQYF. For the CDR3, the DNA is TGTGCCAGCAGCTTAGGGGCGGGGGGGCGCACAGATACGCAGTATTTT.

V usage is TRBV3-1 (or the pseudogene TRBV3-2) and J usage is TRBJ1-4; the D gene is possibly TRBD1 (5 bases). CDR1 is LGHDT and CDR2 is YNNKEL in the germline V gene (reference sequence). Trimming removed 2 bases at V and 7 bases at J, with 11 bases between. CDR3 length equals 14 residues. The CDR3 reads CASSQRRGAEKLFF. The DNA of the CDR3 is TGTGCCAGCAGCCAACGTCGCGGGGCTGAAAAACTGTTTTTT.

This clone was detected once. The chain links TRBV5-1 to TRBJ1-1; TRBD1 aligns across 7 bases. This CDR3 has 14 amino acids. Germline V gene sequence: CDR1 SGHRS, CDR2 YFSETQ. Trimming cost V 2 bases and J 1 base; bases outside gene matches: 2. The CDR3 reads CASSFRDRNTEAFF. The DNA for the CDR3 is TGCGCCAGCAGCTTTCGGGACAGGAACACTGAAGCTTTCTTT. The whole variable domain, filled in from reference TRBV5-1 and TRBJ1-1, reads KAGVTQTPRYLIKTRGQQVTLSCSPISGHRSVSWYQQTPGQGLQFLFEYFSETQRNKGNFPGRFSGRQFSNSRSEMNVSTLELGDSALYLCASSFRDRNTEAFFGQGTRLTVV.

The gene calls are TRBV6-6 and TRBJ2-3; D could derive from TRBD1 or TRBD2 (5 bases each). V was trimmed by 6 bases and J by 0 bases, leaving 13 bases between them. The CDR3 has 15 residues. The germline V gene encodes CDR1 MNHNY and CDR2 SVGAGI (reference sequence). CDR3 sequence: CASRSSGHSTDTQYF. Written as DNA, the CDR3 is TGTGCCAGCAGGTCCTCGGGGCACAGCACAGATACGCAGTATTTT.

The rearrangement links TRBV28 to TRBJ1-1, with unresolved D. V was cut by 8 bases and J by 7 bases, with 32 bases left in between. CDR1 and CDR2 (germline): MDHEN, SYDVKM. The CDR3 consists of 18 residues. The CDR3 DNA follows: TGTGCCAGCTGGTCGCACCTTGGGAGGGCCCACGCCGTTATTGAAGCTTTCTTT. It yields the protein CASWSHLGRAHAVIEAFF. Full variable domain (missing parts from reference TRBV28 and TRBJ1-1): DVKVTQSSRYLVKRTGEKVFLECVQDMDHENMFWYRQDPGLGLRLIYFSYDVKMKEKGDIPEGYSVSREKKERFSLILESASTNQTSMYLCASWSHLGRAHAVIEAFFGQGTRLTVV.

The chain employs TRBV12-5 and TRBJ1-5; D ambiguous. Between the trimmed V and J ends, which lost 6 bases and 4 bases, there was a span of 16 bases. The CDR3 is 15 residues long. Germline V gene data show CDR1 as LGHNT and CDR2 as FRNRAP. The CDR3 is CASGSFPGFNQPQHF. For the CDR3, the DNA is TGTGCTAGTGGATCCTTCCCGGGCTTTAATCAGCCCCAGCATTTT.

The rearrangement joins TRBV12-3 or TRBV12-4 to TRBJ2-5; TRBD1 might be the D (6 bases). Deletions cut 7 bases from V and 1 base from J, with 10 bases between. The CDR3 extends over 13 amino acids. Written as DNA, the CDR3 is TGTGCCAGCACCACCAGGGGCCAAGAGACCCAGTACTTC. It encodes CASTTRGQETQYF.

The chain has TRBV29-1 and TRBJ1-2, with D perhaps matching TRBD1 (6 bases). CDR3 length: 16 residues. Germline V CDR1 and CDR2: SQVTM, ANQGSEA. V was clipped by 0 bases and J by 2 bases, with 16 bases between them. The CDR3 DNA sequence: TGCAGCGTTGAAGATCCTCGGACAGAGGACAACTATGGCTACACCTTC. This sequence encodes CSVEDPRTEDNYGYTF.

The chain has TRBV20-1 and TRBJ2-3; the match to TRBD1 covers 7 bases. V dropped 3 bases and J dropped 2; count of bases not matched to a gene: 8. The CDR3 is made up of 15 amino acids. Germline CDR1 and CDR2: DFQATT and SNEGSKA (reference sequence). The CDR3 is CSASDRQGLTDTQYF. For the CDR3, the DNA is TGCAGTGCTAGTGACAGACAGGGCCTCACAGATACGCAGTATTTT.

The rearrangement links TRBV2 to TRBJ2-1, with 13 bases matching TRBD2. Germline V gene lookup returns CDR1 SNHLY and CDR2 FYNNEI. The CDR3 contains 17 residues. V shed 7 bases, J shed 7 bases, and the junction held 13 bases outside the gene matches. In DNA, the CDR3 is TGTGCCAGCATGGATAAACTAGCGGGGGGGCGCATAAATGAGCAGTTCTTC. Encoded protein: CASMDKLAGGRINEQFF.

V usage is TRBV2 and J usage is TRBJ1-3, with D perhaps TRBD1 (6 bases). The CDR3 runs to 15 residues. V lost 6 bases, J lost 2 bases, and 14 bases lay in between. The germline V gene encodes CDR1 SNHLY and CDR2 FYNNEI. The CDR3 spells CASSVGRGAGNTIYF. CDR3 nucleotides: TGTGCCAGCAGCGTTGGGAGGGGGGCTGGAAACACCATATATTTT. Based on the CDR3 plus reference TRBV2 and TRBJ1-3, the full variable domain is EPEVTQTPSHQVTQMGQEVILRCVPISNHLYFYWYRQILGQKVEFLVSFYNNEISEKSEIFDDQFSVERPDGSNFTLKIRSTKLEDSAMYFCASSVGRGAGNTIYFGEGSWLTVV.

The rearrangement joins TRBV3-1 (or the pseudogene TRBV3-2) to TRBJ2-6; 10 bases line up with TRBD2. Germline V gives CDR1 LGHDT, CDR2 YNNKEL (reference sequence). This CDR3 has 17 residues. With 4 bases clipped from V and 2 bases from J, the junction kept 5 bases outside the gene matches. The CDR3 spells CASSRPGLAPGANVLTF. CDR3 DNA sequence: TGTGCCAGCAGCCGCCCGGGACTAGCGCCTGGGGCCAACGTCCTGACTTTC.

The chain has TRBV5-1 and TRBJ2-7; tentative D call: TRBD2 (7 bases). V was pared by 0 bases and J by 2 bases, with 15 bases between. The germline CDR1 and CDR2 sequences are SGHRS and YFSETQ. The CDR3 covers 16 residues. The DNA for the CDR3 is TGCGCCAGCAGCTTGGTAGGGGGGAGGGCCCCCTACGAGCAGTACTTC. The encoded protein is CASSLVGGRAPYEQYF. The full variable domain, with the rest looked up from reference TRBV5-1 and TRBJ2-7, is KAGVTQTPRYLIKTRGQQVTLSCSPISGHRSVSWYQQTPGQGLQFLFEYFSETQRNKGNFPGRFSGRQFSNSRSEMNVSTLELGDSALYLCASSLVGGRAPYEQYFGPGTRLTVT.